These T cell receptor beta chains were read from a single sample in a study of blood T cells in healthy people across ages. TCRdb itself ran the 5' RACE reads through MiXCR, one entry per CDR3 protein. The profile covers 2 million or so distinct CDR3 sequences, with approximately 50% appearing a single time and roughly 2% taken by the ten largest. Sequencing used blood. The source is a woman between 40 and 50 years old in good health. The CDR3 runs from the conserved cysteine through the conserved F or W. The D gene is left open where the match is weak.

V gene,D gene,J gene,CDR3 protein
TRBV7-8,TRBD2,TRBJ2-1,CASSPAGLAGDEQFF
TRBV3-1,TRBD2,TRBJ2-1,CASSQDGWRGNVNEQFF
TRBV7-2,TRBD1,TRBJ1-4,CASSDNRGQGEKLFF
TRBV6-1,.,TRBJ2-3,CATSATGYTQYF
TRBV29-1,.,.,CSGGYADIQYF
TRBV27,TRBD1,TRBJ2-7,CASSLRQQGSNRNEQYF
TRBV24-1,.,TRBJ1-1,CATSDRGTEAFF
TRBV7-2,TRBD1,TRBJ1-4,CASSLRQGSGEKLFF
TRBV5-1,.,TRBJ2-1,CASSLGSAGRYNEQFF
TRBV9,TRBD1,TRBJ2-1,CASSGGTGASSYNEQFF
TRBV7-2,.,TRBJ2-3,CASTDRDTQYF
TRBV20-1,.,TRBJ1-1,CNLERDSTEAFF